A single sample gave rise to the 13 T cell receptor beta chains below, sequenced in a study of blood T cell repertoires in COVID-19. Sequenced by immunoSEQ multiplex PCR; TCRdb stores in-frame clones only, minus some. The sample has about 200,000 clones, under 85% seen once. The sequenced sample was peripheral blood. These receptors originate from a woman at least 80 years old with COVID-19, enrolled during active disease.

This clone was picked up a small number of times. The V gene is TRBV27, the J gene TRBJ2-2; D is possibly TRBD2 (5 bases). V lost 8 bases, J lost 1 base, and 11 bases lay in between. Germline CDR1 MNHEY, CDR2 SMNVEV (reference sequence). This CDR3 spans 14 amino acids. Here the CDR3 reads CASSRTENTGELFF. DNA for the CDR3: TGTGCCAGCTCTCGGACTGAGAACACCGGGGAGCTGTTTTTT.

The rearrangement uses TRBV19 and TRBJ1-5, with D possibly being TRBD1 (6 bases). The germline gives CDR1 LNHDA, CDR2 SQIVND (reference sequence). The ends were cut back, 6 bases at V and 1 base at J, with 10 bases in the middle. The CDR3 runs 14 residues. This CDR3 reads CASRWGTSNQPQHF. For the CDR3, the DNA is TGTGCCAGTAGATGGGGGACAAGCAATCAGCCCCAGCATTTT.

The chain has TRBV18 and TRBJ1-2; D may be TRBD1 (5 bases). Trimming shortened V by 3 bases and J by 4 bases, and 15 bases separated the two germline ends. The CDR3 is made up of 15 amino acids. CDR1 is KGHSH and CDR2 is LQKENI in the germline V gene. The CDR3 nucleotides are TGTGCCAGCTCACCTTCACAAGGGGAGGGCTATGGCTACACCTTC. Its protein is CASSPSQGEGYGYTF.

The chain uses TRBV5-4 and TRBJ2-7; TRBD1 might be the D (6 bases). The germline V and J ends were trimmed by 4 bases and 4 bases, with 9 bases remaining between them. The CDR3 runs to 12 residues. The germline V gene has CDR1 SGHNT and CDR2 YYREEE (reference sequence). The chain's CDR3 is CASSVDSYEQYF. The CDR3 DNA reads TGTGCCAGCAGCGTGGACAGTTACGAGCAGTACTTC.

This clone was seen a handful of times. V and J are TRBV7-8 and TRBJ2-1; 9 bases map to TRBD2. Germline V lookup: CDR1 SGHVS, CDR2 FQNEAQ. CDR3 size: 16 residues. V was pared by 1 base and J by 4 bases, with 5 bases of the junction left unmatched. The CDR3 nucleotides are TGTGCCAGCAGCTTAGGATCGCGGGGGGGTTACAATGAGCAGTTCTTC. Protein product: CASSLGSRGGYNEQFF.

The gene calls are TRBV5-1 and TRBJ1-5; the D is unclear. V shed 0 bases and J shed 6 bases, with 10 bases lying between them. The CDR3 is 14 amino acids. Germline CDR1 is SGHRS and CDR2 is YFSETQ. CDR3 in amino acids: CASSLAGMGQPQHF. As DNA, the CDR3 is TGCGCCAGCAGCTTGGCGGGGATGGGTCAGCCCCAGCATTTT.

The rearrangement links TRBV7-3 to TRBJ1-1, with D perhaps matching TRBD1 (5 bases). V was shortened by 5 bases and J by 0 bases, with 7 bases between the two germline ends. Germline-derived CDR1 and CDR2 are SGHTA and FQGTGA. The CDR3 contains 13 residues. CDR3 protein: CASSQGVNTEAFF. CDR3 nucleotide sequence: TGTGCCAGCAGCCAAGGGGTGAACACTGAAGCTTTCTTT.

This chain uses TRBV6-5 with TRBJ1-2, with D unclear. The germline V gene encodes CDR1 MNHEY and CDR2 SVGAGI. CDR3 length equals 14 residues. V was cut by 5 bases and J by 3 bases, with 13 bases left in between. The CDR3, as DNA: TGTGCCAGCAGTCCGATCCTCCGGGACTATGGCTACACCTTC. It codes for CASSPILRDYGYTF.

The CDR3 loop is CASNDRQAQTQYF. CDR3 bases: TGTGCCAGCAACGATCGACAGGCACAGACCCAGTACTTC. J is TRBJ2-5 and V is TRBV2; the D gene is possibly TRBD1 (6 bases). The length of the CDR3 is 13 residues. The ends were cut back, 7 bases at V and 6 bases at J, with 15 bases in the middle. Germline CDR1 is SNHLY and CDR2 is FYNNEI.

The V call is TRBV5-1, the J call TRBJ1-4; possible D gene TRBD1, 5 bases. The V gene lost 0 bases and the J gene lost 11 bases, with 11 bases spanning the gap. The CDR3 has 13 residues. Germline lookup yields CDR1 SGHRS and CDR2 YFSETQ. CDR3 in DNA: TGCGCCAGCAGCTTGGACAGTCCAGGGAAACTGTTTTTT. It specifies CASSLDSPGKLFF.

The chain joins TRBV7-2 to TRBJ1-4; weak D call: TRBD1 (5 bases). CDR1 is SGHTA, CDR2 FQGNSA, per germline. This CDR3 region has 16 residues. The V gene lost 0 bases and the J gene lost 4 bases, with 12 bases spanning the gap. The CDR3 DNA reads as TGTGCCAGCAGCTTAGCGGCGGGACTGATTAATGAAAAACTGTTTTTT. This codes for CASSLAAGLINEKLFF.

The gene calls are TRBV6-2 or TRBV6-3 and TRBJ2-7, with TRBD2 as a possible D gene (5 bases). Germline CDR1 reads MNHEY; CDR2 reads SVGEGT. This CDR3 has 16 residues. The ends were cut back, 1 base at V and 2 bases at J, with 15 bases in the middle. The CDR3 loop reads CASSYWTGGLTYEQYF. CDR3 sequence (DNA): TGTGCCAGCAGTTACTGGACTGGCGGCTTAACCTACGAGCAGTACTTC.

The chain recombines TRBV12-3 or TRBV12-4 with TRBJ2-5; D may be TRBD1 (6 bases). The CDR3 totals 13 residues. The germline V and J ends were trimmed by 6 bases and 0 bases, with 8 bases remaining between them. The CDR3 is CASRRDNQETQYF. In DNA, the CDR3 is TGTGCCAGCAGACGGGACAACCAAGAGACCCAGTACTTC.